This T cell receptor beta chain was retrieved from a study of regulatory T cells in long-lasting Graves disease (dated by TCRdb to the early 2020s). Regarding the complete study: To count as having persistent Graves' disease, a patient had to have received antithyroid drug treatment for over 5 years with TSH receptor autoantibodies remaining persistently positive. A total of around 35 samples underwent TCR sequencing, from some 13 patients with persistent Graves' disease and approximately 20 patients with newly diagnosed Graves' disease. Antithyroid drugs had been taken for approximately 9.5 years on average by persistent Graves' disease patients in the clinical cohort. Peripheral blood TCR sequencing and RNA sequencing compared persistent Graves' disease patients with newly diagnosed Graves' disease patients. The study was registered as a clinical trial and conducted in China. Overall study outcomes, separate from this receptor: TRBV28, TRBJ1-2 and TRBJ2-5 were preferentially used in persistent disease, while TRBV20-1 and TRBJ2-1 were favored in newly diagnosed disease. As a limitation, the authors acknowledged that the small sample size may reduce accuracy. More public clonotypes were shared among persistent patients (about 2,800) than among newly diagnosed patients (roughly 1,000). Sequencing and analysis were restricted to the TCR beta chain. Lower TCR Shannon entropy and fewer highly expanded clones were observed in persistent Graves' disease patients than in newly diagnosed patients, which suggested clonal expansion. The study examined only peripheral blood because the primary lesion, thyroid tissue, could not be accessed.

The library was made by multiplex PCR. Sequencing was carried out with an Illumina HiSeq 4000. To build TCR beta libraries, CDR3 regions were amplified by Arm-PCR using iRepertoire HTBI primers. PCR products were gel purified before sequencing. The source study handled its data this way. Across samples, approximately 68 TRBV and roughly 15 TRBJ segments were identified and used for gene usage analysis of CDR3 amino acid clonotypes. Filtered high-quality paired reads were merged into contigs using COPE and FqMerger. BLAST was used to align contigs to IMGT TRBV, TRBD and TRBJ reference genes, and CDR3 was defined according to IMGT. Highly expanded clones were defined as clonotypes with a frequency above 0.1%. Shannon entropy was used to measure repertoire diversity, and the Gini coefficient was used to measure V-J evenness. A clonotype was considered public if more than one individual shared it. The public reads were quality trimmed at Q25 with fastp and then assembled into clones with MiXCR by TCRdb, keeping productive beta chains. Each entry is one CDR3 protein sequence, shown with its most common DNA and genes. None of the V and J calls come from the authors' own analysis; TCRdb made them. Present in this sample are 450,000 or so distinct CDR3 sequences, less than 25% of which were seen just once. 6.5% to 10% of the sample is in the top ten clones.

The time point label, read with the paper, signifies: persistent/refractory GD, antithyroid drugs over 5 years with positive TRAb. For both TCR sequencing and RNA sequencing, RNA was extracted from PBMCs in TRIzol. The diagnosis of Graves' disease followed American Thyroid Association guidelines. Patients were recruited from an endocrinology department in Xi'an, China. Each patient gave approximately 10 milliliters of peripheral blood, collected in an EDTA anticoagulant tube. Ficoll Paque Plus density gradient separation was used to isolate PBMCs, and no further T cell sorting was done. An Agilent 2100 Bioanalyzer and agarose gel were used to assess RNA quality, and a NanoDrop 2000 was used to measure RNA concentration. On this clonotype itself: Its cognate antigen has yet to be identified. The input lacks base qualities; no much larger clone sits a single base away.

Taken from the germline V gene (reference sequence), the CDR1 and CDR2 loops are LGHDT and YNNKEL. The junction shows trimming of 0 bases on V and 6 bases on J, plus 14 bases between the germline ends. The CDR3, from cysteine to phenylalanine, totals 15 residues. This entry keeps only the CDR3 DNA: 45 bases, framed from base 1. This TCR was sampled from a female donor with Graves disease. The sequence links TRBV3-1 to TRBJ1-2, and TRBD1 may be the D gene, going by 5 matching bases. Sample: peripheral blood mononuclear cells (PBMCs), taken when the disease was refractory, from a patient treated with antithyroid drugs. The sequence in DNA is TGTGCCAGCAGCCAAGAGACGGGACGAGGGAATGGCTACACCTTC. Translated, it gives CASSQETGRGNGYTF.